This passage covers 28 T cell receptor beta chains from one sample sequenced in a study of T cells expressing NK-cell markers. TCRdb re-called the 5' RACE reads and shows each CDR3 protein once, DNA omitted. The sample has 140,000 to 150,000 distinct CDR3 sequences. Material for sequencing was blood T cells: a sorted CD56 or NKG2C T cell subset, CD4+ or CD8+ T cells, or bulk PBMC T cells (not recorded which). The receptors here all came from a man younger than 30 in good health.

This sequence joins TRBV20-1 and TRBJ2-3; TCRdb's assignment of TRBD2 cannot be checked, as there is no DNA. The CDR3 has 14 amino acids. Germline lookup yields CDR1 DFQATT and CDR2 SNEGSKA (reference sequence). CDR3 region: CSAGPEGLADTQYF.

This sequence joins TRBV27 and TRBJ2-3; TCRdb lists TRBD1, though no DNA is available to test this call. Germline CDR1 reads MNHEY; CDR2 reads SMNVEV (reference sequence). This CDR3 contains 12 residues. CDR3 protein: CASLGDTDTQYF.

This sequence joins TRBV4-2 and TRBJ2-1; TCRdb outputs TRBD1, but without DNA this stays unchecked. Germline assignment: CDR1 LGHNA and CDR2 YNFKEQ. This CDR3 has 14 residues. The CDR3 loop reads CASSQGPSPNEQFF.

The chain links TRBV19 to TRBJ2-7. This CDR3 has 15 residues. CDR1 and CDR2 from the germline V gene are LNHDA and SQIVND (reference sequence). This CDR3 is CASSMGRWSSYEQYF.

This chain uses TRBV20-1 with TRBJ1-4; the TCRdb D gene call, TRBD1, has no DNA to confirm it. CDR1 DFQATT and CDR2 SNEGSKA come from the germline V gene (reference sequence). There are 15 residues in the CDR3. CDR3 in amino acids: CSAAGTGGSNEKLFF.

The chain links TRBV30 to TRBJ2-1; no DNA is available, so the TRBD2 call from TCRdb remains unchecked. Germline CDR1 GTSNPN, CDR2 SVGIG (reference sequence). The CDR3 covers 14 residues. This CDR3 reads CAWSVLRTSGEQFF. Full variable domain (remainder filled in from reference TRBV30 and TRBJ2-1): SQTIHQWPATLVQPVGSPLSLECTVEGTSNPNLYWYRQAAGRGLQLLFYSVGIGQISSEVPQNLSASRPQDRQFILSSKKLLLSDSGFYLCAWSVLRTSGEQFFGPGTRLTVL.

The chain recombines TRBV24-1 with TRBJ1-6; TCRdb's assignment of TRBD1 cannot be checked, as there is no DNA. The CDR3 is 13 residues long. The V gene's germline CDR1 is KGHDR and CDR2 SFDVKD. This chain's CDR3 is CATSGGGGSPLHF.

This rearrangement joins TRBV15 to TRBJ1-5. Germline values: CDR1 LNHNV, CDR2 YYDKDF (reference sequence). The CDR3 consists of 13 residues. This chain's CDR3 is CATSSDSNQPQHF.

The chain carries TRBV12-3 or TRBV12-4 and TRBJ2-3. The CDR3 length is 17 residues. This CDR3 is CASRYVGEQRYAATQYF.

CDR3 loop: CASRTGNQPQHF. This chain uses TRBV19 with TRBJ1-5. This CDR3 spans 12 amino acids. Looked up from germline, CDR1 is LNHDA and CDR2 is SQIVND (reference sequence).

This CDR3 is CASISADQAGQETQYF. The chain uses TRBV14 and TRBJ2-5. Germline V CDR1 and CDR2: SGHDN, FVKESK. The CDR3 sequence is 16 residues long.

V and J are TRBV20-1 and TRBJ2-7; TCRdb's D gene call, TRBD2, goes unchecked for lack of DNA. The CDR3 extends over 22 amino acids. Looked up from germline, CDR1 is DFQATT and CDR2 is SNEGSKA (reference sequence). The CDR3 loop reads CSARDFAGSGESGRTKWEEQYF.

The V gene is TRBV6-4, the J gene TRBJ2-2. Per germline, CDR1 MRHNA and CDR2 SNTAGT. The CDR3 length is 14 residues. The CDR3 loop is CASSDSFERGELFF.

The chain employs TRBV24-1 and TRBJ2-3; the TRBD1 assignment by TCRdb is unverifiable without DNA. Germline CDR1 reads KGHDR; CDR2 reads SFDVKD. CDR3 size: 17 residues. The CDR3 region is CATSDLQTGHYTDTQYF.

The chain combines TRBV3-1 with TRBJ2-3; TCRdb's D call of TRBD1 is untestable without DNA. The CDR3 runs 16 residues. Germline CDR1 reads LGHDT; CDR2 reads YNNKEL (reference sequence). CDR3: CASSQRTGGYTDTQYF.

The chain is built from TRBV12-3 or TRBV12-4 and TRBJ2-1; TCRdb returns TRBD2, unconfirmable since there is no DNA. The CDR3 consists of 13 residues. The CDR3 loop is CASSPKQSGEQFF.

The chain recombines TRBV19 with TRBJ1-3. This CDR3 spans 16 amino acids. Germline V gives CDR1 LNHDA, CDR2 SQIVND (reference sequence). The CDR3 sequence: CASSIRLTLSGNTIYF.

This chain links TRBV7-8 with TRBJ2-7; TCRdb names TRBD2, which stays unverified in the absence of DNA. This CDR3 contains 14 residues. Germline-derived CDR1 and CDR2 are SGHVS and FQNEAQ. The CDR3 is CASRLALAGYEQYF.

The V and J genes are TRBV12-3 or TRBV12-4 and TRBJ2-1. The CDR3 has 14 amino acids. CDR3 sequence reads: CASERRRSYNEQFF.

CDR3 region: CATGAPGQGNTEAFF. The rearrangement uses TRBV9 and TRBJ1-1; TCRdb reports TRBD1, a call that lacks DNA to check it against. Germline V CDR1 and CDR2: SGDLS, YYNGEE. This CDR3 has 15 residues.

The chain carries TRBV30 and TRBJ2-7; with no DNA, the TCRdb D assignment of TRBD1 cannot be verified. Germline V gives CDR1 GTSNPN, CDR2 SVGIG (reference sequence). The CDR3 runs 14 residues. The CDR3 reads CAWSAGTEFYEQYF. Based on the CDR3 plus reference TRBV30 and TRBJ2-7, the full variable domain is SQTIHQWPATLVQPVGSPLSLECTVEGTSNPNLYWYRQAAGRGLQLLFYSVGIGQISSEVPQNLSASRPQDRQFILSSKKLLLSDSGFYLCAWSAGTEFYEQYFGPGTRLTVT.

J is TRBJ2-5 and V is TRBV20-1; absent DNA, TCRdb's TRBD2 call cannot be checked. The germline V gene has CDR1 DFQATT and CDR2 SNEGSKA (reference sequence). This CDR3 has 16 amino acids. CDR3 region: CSAGGSGDHPGETQYF.

The CDR3 sequence: CASSLGDGSRGEGGYEQYF. The chain couples TRBV7-8 to TRBJ2-7; TCRdb's D gene call, TRBD1, goes unchecked for lack of DNA. CDR1 and CDR2 from the germline V gene are SGHVS and FQNEAQ. The CDR3 length is 19 residues.

This CDR3 is CASSSLAGANTGELFF. The gene calls are TRBV5-4 and TRBJ2-2; the TCRdb call, TRBD2, lacks DNA for checking. Germline lookup yields CDR1 SGHNT and CDR2 YYREEE (reference sequence). This CDR3 region has 16 residues.

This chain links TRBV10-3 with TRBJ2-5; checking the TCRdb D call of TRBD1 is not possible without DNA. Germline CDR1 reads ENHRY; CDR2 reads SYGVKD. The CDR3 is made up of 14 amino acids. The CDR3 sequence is CASMGGAGLETQYF.

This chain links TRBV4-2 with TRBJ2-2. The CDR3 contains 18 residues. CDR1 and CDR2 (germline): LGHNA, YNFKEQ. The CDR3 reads CASSHLESSASNTGELFF.

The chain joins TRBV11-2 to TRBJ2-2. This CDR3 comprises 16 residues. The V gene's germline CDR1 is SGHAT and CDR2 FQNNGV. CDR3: CASSSPRWRYTGELFF. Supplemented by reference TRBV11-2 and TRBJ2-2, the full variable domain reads EAGVAQSPRYKIIEKRQSVAFWCNPISGHATLYWYQQILGQGPKLLIQFQNNGVVDDSQLPKDRFSAERLKGVDSTLKIQPAKLEDSAVYLCASSSPRWRYTGELFFGEGSRLTVL.

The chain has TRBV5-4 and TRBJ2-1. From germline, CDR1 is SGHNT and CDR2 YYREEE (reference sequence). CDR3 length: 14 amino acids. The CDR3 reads CASSPLLTADEQFF. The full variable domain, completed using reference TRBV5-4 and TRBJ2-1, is ETGVTQSPTHLIKTRGQQVTLRCSSQSGHNTVSWYQQALGQGPQFIFQYYREEENGRGNFPPRFSGLQFPNYSSELNVNALELDDSALYLCASSPLLTADEQFFGPGTRLTVL.